The clone carrying this T cell receptor beta chain was recorded a few times. Its target is unknown. Each of the CD4+ naive, central memory, regulatory and stem cell-like memory populations was sorted via CD45RO/CCR7/CD25/CD127/CD95/CD27. Expressed TCRB transcripts were sequenced because the isolated RNA had all been reverse transcribed beforehand. The method was immunoSEQ multiplex PCR; TCRdb's version includes in-frame clones alone and lacks a portion of them. Of 850,000 to 900,000 clones listed, roughly 16% are singletons. The source of the sample is a study of beta chain features in type 1 diabetes. Study-level background: Patient and healthy donor groups were alike in age, gender and cell yields. Study outcomes and limitations: Type 1 diabetes patients showed fewer insertions and more deletions at VDJ junctions. Highly expressing activated T cells could be over-counted with a cDNA template.

V was shortened by 4 bases and J by 2 bases, with 17 bases between the two germline ends. The germline CDR1 and CDR2 sequences are LNHDA and SQIVND (reference sequence). The CDR3 is made up of 17 amino acids. The sample taken for sequencing was naive CD4+ T cells from blood. This sequence was found in a young woman in good health. This sequence joins TRBV19 and TRBJ2-2; D is tentatively TRBD1 or TRBD2 (5 bases each). CDR3 sequence: CASSSRGRVINTGELFF. For the CDR3, the DNA is TGTGCCAGTAGTAGTCGGGGACGCGTAATAAACACCGGGGAGCTGTTTTTT.